This TCR beta chain appears in the sequencing data of a study of blood T cell repertoires in COVID-19. About the research overall: Both acute and convalescent COVID-19 samples were obtained from the United States, Italy and Spain. PBMCs, B-cell-depleted T cells, or T cells provided the cDNA or gDNA that made up the material.

This CDR3 region has 16 residues. CDR1 SGHTA and CDR2 FQGNSA come from the germline V gene. The trim removed 5 bases at V and 2 bases at J, leaving 11 bases unmatched. Original handling: Amplification of reference gene primers was used by the study to estimate nucleated cell counts. Some clones are missing from TCRdb's copy, which holds only in-frame ones; the method was immunoSEQ multiplex PCR. The V and J calls and clone size are taken from that table; D and trimming were inferred from the DNA. The top ten hold roughly 8.9% of the sample, which has around 87,000 clones, about 89% seen once. The sequence derives from a man aged 50 to 59 with acute or convalescent COVID-19. V usage is TRBV7-2 and J usage is TRBJ1-2; TRBD1 aligns across 7 bases. The sample comprised peripheral blood. CDR3 DNA: TGTGCCAGCAGCCCCTCGACAGGGAGACTGAACTATGGCTACACCTTC. Protein sequence: CASSPSTGRLNYGYTF.